This is a list of T cell receptor beta chains from one sample in a study of cytomegalovirus exposure and HLA in healthy donors. TCRdb's table, derived via immunoSEQ multiplex PCR, lists solely in-frame clones and lacks some. The sample holds 150,000 to 200,000 clones; roughly 68% are singletons and the top ten take less than 2%. Sample: PBMCs. The receptors derive from a woman in her twenties or thirties in good health and CMV-seronegative. CDR3s include the opening cysteine and the closing phenylalanine or tryptophan. The order of the fields is J gene, V gene, CDR3 protein.

>TRBJ2-3|TRBV7-2
CASSFSGGTDTQYF
>TRBJ2-1|TRBV27
CASSHPGLASRFSYNEQFF
>TRBJ1-2|TRBV25-1
CASSEFFRDRDSYTF
>TRBJ1-1|TRBV20-1
CSASRNTEAFF
>TRBJ1-2|TRBV7-2
CASSTRGRGHLYYGYTF
>TRBJ2-3|TRBV5-1
CASSLNGQDSTDTQYF
>TRBJ2-5|TRBV5-4
CASSFRREQETQYF
>TRBJ2-1|TRBV5-1
CASSPKDRGLNEQFF
>TRBJ2-2|TRBV19
CASSPLGTGNTGELFF
>TRBJ1-1|TRBV11-1
CASSLALGGNTEAFF
>TRBJ2-7|TRBV5-1
CASSLATKTGTGSYEQYF
>TRBJ2-1|TRBV10-3
CAISESVGGGWQFF
>TRBJ2-7|TRBV27
CASSLTSGGYEQYF
>TRBJ2-7|TRBV25-1
CASSLQTGGSYEQYF
>TRBJ1-2|TRBV5-8
CASSRNRDNGYTF
>TRBJ1-1|TRBV5-6
CASSLGDIRNTEAFF
>TRBJ1-3|TRBV10-3
CAISEPGTGTGNTIYF
>TRBJ2-4|TRBV2
CASSVSSGGLKAKNIQYF
>TRBJ1-1|TRBV4-1
CASSQEKQGVGTEAFF
>TRBJ2-1|TRBV5-1
CASGTTSGLYNEQFF
>TRBJ1-1|TRBV18
CASSPGFRDTEAFF
>TRBJ2-5|TRBV2
CASSGRLAKTQYF
>TRBJ1-2|TRBV18
CASSPRTGGYGYTF
>TRBJ2-7|TRBV28
CASSLLTGGRSEQYF
>TRBJ2-5|TRBV9
CASSVGHSQETQYF
>TRBJ2-1|TRBV19
CASRPGQRYNEQFF
>TRBJ1-2|TRBV29-1
CSVDGTGGTSGSGYTF
>TRBJ2-7|TRBV18
CASSPPGLDCGQYF
>TRBJ2-7|TRBV7-6
CASSLADISYEQYF
>TRBJ1-3|TRBV19
CASRDSHYSGNTIYF
>TRBJ2-3|TRBV2
CASREGGLAGADTQYF
>TRBJ2-7|TRBV18
CASSPSGGEQYF
>TRBJ1-5|TRBV5-6
CASSLAGGGQPQHF
>TRBJ1-1|TRBV4-1
CASRDWGTEAFF
>TRBJ2-1|TRBV7-9
CASLWGGSSYNEQFF
>TRBJ1-3|TRBV18
CASSPPRGQIPSLSGNTIYF
>TRBJ1-2|TRBV10-3
CAISERGIRYGYTF
>TRBJ2-7|TRBV2
CASSASAYYEQYF
>TRBJ1-5|TRBV11-3
CASSPGKGFGEAQNNQPQHF
>TRBJ1-2|TRBV6-6
CASSPTVYGYTF
>TRBJ2-1|TRBV5-6
CASSLLSGGANDEQFF
>TRBJ1-5|TRBV5-1
CASSLRGGRNQPQHF
>TRBJ2-7|TRBV29-1
CSVEPSHSAGEQYF
>TRBJ2-7|TRBV7-2
CASSLVAALTTYEQYF
>TRBJ2-7|TRBV29-1
CSVETGIDEQYF
>TRBJ1-1|TRBV7-9
CASSRTRAENTEAFF
>TRBJ1-3|TRBV4-3
CASSQDGTGLGGNTIYF
>TRBJ1-1|TRBV9
CASSEERGTEAFF
>TRBJ2-3|TRBV15
CATSRENFGVDTQYF
>TRBJ2-5|TRBV7-9
CASSRIIAGTGKWTQYF
>TRBJ2-7|TRBV14
CASSQSLLRFEQYF
>TRBJ2-7|TRBV27
CASSYGVDYEQYF
>TRBJ1-2|TRBV11-2
CASSLDPGQGSNYGYTF
>TRBJ2-7|TRBV20-1
CSALQSYEQYF
>TRBJ2-7|TRBV29-1
CSVVGQAAGGEQYF
>TRBJ2-7|TRBV13
CASSGSSYEQYF
>TRBJ2-7|TRBV30
CAWSVGGSFEQYF